This record looks at one TCR beta chain sequence and its context. The data were obtained in a study of blood T cell repertoires in COVID-19. For the study at large: The study drew acute and convalescent COVID-19 samples from the United States, Italy and Spain. PBMCs, B-cell-depleted T cells, or T cells were the source of the cDNA or gDNA that made up the material.

Original data processing: Nucleated cell number was recorded as an estimate derived from reference gene primer amplification. The repertoire was sequenced with immunoSEQ multiplex PCR; TCRdb's copy has only in-frame clones and lacks some. The V and J calls and clone size are taken from that table; D and trimming were inferred from the DNA. The data contain some 40,000 clones, 80% to 90% of them singletons. Trimming stripped 5 bases from V and 2 bases from J, with 19 bases between. Germline CDR1 SGHVS, CDR2 FNYEAQ. The length of the CDR3 is 18 residues. The rearrangement joins TRBV7-6 to TRBJ2-6, with D maybe TRBD2 (7 bases). Input material: peripheral blood. The TCR was taken from a human donor in a cohort sampled during active COVID-19. CDR3 nucleotides: TGTGCCAGCAGCCCCATGGGGGGGCCCCTCCCTGGGGCCAACGTCCTGACTTTC. It encodes CASSPMGGPLPGANVLTF.